A single sample gave rise to the 9 T cell receptor beta chains below, sequenced in a study of T cells after yellow fever vaccination. TCRdb redid the calling of the 5' RACE reads with MiXCR, one entry per CDR3 protein. Among 78,000 or so distinct CDR3 sequences, under 9.5% were seen once, and the ten largest hold over 25%. Here the sequenced sample was CD8+ T cells sorted from PBMCs, taken 10 to 11 days after the first yellow fever vaccination. These receptors came from a man younger than 35 who received the YFV17D yellow fever vaccine.

This clonotype was detected ten times or more. Here the CDR3 reads CASSQDGTSGGAGELFF. CDR3 coding DNA: TGCGCCAGCAGCCAAGATGGGACTAGCGGGGGGGCCGGGGAGCTGTTTTTT. The chain links TRBV4-3 to TRBJ2-2; 16 bases are shared with TRBD2. Per germline, CDR1 LGHNA and CDR2 YSLEER. V lost 0 bases, J lost 6 bases, and 1 base stayed unmatched. The CDR3 has 17 residues.

The gene calls are TRBV4-2 and TRBJ1-4, with D maybe TRBD1 (5 bases). The germline gives CDR1 LGHNA, CDR2 YNFKEQ. There are 20 residues in the CDR3. Trimming removed 5 bases from V and 0 bases from J, with 25 bases in between. CDR3 sequence (DNA): TGTGCCAGCAGCGGGGGGAGGGTATCCCTCCCTGGATCAACTAATGAAAAACTGTTTTTT. Its protein product is CASSGGRVSLPGSTNEKLFF.

This clonotype came up many times. V and J are TRBV20-1 and TRBJ2-3; 9 bases are shared with TRBD2. Germline CDR1 is DFQATT and CDR2 is SNEGSKA (reference sequence). J was trimmed by 2 bases and V by 5 bases; bases with no gene match: 5. CDR3 length: 14 amino acids. The CDR3 sequence: CSADRLADTDTQYF. CDR3 bases: TGCAGTGCTGACAGACTAGCGGACACAGATACGCAGTATTTT.

This clonotype was counted at least ten times. The rearrangement joins TRBV6-1 to TRBJ2-2; D gene ambiguous. V was pared by 0 bases and J by 6 bases, with 17 bases between. Looked up from germline, CDR1 is MNHNS and CDR2 is SASEGT. The CDR3 has 17 residues. Here the CDR3 reads CASSEARIGQRSGELFF. In nucleotides, the CDR3 is TGTGCCAGCAGTGAAGCGCGCATCGGGCAGCGTTCCGGGGAGCTGTTTTTT.

In this sample, this clonotype is hyperexpanded. The CDR3 nucleotides are TGTGCCAGCACACACCTTCGGAACATCAACACCGGGGAGCTGTTTTTT. Translation: CASTHLRNINTGELFF. The rearrangement links TRBV12-3 or TRBV12-4 to TRBJ2-2; D gene ambiguous. The germline V and J ends were trimmed by 7 bases and 2 bases, with 17 bases remaining between them. The CDR3 consists of 16 residues.

The V and J genes are TRBV6-1 and TRBJ2-1; 13 bases fit TRBD2. The germline CDR1 and CDR2 sequences are MNHNS and SASEGT. The CDR3 has 16 amino acids. J lost 7 bases, V lost 5 bases, and 8 bases had no gene match. CDR3 in amino acids: CASSRKLAGGTNEQFF. DNA for the CDR3: TGTGCCAGCAGTAGAAAACTAGCGGGGGGGACTAATGAGCAGTTCTTC.

The gene calls are TRBV19 and TRBJ1-2; D might be TRBD1 (6 bases). The germline V and J ends were trimmed by 5 bases and 2 bases, with 9 bases remaining between them. The CDR3 consists of 13 residues. In germline, CDR1 is LNHDA, CDR2 SQIVND (reference sequence). The CDR3 bases are TGTGCCAGTAGTTTTAGGGGGAACTATGGCTACACCTTC. Its protein is CASSFRGNYGYTF.

This clonotype was seen a handful of times. The J gene is TRBJ1-1, the V gene TRBV6-5, with D unresolved. This CDR3 region has 15 residues. V lost 0 bases and J 0 bases, leaving 8 bases between the germline ends. Germline CDR1 and CDR2: MNHEY and SVGAGI. The CDR3 loop reads CASSYSKRMNTEAFF. CDR3 coding DNA: TGTGCCAGCAGTTACTCGAAAAGGATGAACACTGAAGCTTTCTTT.

The sample holds many counts of this clonotype. The chain recombines TRBV7-6 with TRBJ2-5, with D possibly matching TRBD1 (6 bases). Trimming removed 4 bases at V and 2 bases at J, with 11 bases between. Germline V lookup: CDR1 SGHVS, CDR2 FNYEAQ. CDR3 size: 14 residues. The CDR3 protein is CASSSYREQETQYF. For the CDR3, the DNA is TGTGCCAGCAGCTCATACAGGGAACAAGAGACCCAGTACTTC.